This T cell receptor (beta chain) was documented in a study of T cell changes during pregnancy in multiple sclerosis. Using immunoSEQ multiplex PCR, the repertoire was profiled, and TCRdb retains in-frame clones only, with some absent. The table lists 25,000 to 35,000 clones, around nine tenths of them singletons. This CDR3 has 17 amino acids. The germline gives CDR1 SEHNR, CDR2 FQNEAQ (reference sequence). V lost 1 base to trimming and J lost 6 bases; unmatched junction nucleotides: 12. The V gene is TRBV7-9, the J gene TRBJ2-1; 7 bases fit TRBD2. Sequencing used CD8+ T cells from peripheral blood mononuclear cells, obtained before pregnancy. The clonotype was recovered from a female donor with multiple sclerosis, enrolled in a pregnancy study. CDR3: CASSLGQDQRGFNEQFF. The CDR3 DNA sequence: TGTGCCAGCAGCTTAGGCCAGGACCAGCGGGGTTTCAATGAGCAGTTCTTC.